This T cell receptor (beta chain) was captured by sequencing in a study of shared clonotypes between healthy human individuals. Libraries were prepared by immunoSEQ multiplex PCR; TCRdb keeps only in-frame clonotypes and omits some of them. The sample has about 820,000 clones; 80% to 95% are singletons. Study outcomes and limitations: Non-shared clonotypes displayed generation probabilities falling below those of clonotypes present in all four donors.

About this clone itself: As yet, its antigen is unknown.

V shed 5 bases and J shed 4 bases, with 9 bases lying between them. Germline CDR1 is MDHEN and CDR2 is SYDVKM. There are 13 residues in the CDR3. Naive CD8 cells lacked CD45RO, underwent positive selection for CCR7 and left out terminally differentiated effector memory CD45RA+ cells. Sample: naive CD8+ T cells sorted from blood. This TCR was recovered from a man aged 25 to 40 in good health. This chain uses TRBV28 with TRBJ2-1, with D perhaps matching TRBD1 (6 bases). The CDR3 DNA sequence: TGTGCCAGCAGTGCGGACAGATACAATGAGCAGTTCTTC. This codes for CASSADRYNEQFF.